This TCR beta chain emerged from a study of blood T cell repertoires in COVID-19. Study-wide context: Sites across the United States, Italy and Spain contributed samples from acute and convalescent COVID-19. T cells, B-cell-depleted T cells, or PBMCs provided the cDNA or gDNA that served as material.

Under the authors' procedure: Researchers report that nucleated cell counts were estimated from reference gene primer amplification. Repertoires were generated with immunoSEQ multiplex PCR, while TCRdb's copy carries only in-frame clones and drops some. V and J calls and clone size come straight from that table; D and trimming were deduced from the DNA. This sample has some 140,000 clones, with roughly 83% found just once. This clonotype was obtained from a woman aged 55-75 years with acute or convalescent COVID-19. Material: peripheral blood.

The CDR3 loop is CASSVVGQGTEAFF. The CDR3 region has the DNA TGTGCCAGCAGCGTAGTCGGGCAGGGTACTGAAGCTTTCTTT. This chain joins TRBV9 and TRBJ1-1; tentative D call: TRBD1 (5 bases). The CDR3 contains 14 residues. Trimming took off 0 bases at V and 5 bases at J, with 11 bases between the two ends. Germline-derived CDR1 and CDR2 are SGDLS and YYNGEE.